What follows describes a single TCR beta chain. This record belongs to a study of blood T cell repertoires in COVID-19. Study as a whole: COVID-19 samples collected from the United States, Italy and Spain covered acute and convalescent phases.

TCRdb's copy holds only in-frame clones and misses some; the assay was immunoSEQ multiplex PCR. The sample has about 250,000 clones, approximately 86% seen once. Germline values: CDR1 MGHRA, CDR2 YSYEKL. V was pared by 0 bases and J by 0 bases, with 13 bases of the junction left unmatched. The length of the CDR3 is 20 residues. Sequencing was carried out using peripheral blood. This clonotype originated in a woman aged 80 or over with active or convalescent COVID-19. The chain combines TRBV4-1 with TRBJ1-5, with 8 bases aligning to TRBD1. The CDR3 reads CASSQDGPGTGFYSNQPQHF. The CDR3 DNA follows: TGCGCCAGCAGCCAAGACGGTCCCGGGACAGGCTTCTATAGCAATCAGCCCCAGCATTTT.